This TCR beta chain came from a study of blood T cell repertoires in COVID-19. Authors' analysis steps: For nucleated cells, counts were estimated from reference gene primer amplification. TCRdb's table, derived via immunoSEQ multiplex PCR, lists solely in-frame clones and lacks some. The V and J calls and clone size were taken over from that table, and D and trimming were inferred from the DNA. There are about 38,000 clones in the sample; approximately 69% occur only once, and roughly 10% lies in the top ten. Seattle patient enrollment occurred during active infection, with longitudinal follow-up thereafter. Trimming took 1 base from V and 4 from J; bases not matched to a gene: 9. This CDR3 is built from 18 residues. Germline lookup yields CDR1 LNHDA and CDR2 SQIVND (reference sequence).

Sample: peripheral blood. The chain links TRBV19 to TRBJ2-6; 8 nucleotides match TRBD1. This TCR derives from a man between 70 and 80 years old with COVID-19, enrolled during active disease. CDR3 DNA: TGTGCCAGTAGTATAGTGGCAGGGGGCTTGAGCGGGGCCAACGTCCTGACTTTC. The encoded protein is CASSIVAGGLSGANVLTF.